The table lists the clone carrying this TCR beta chain with many counts. Its cognate antigen is unknown. Germline lookup yields CDR1 DFQATT and CDR2 SNEGSKA (reference sequence). The CDR3 consists of 13 residues. Trimming took 5 bases from V and 0 from J; bases not matched to a gene: 2. TCRdb re-called the 5' RACE reads with MiXCR, one entry per CDR3 protein. This table has 800,000 to 900,000 distinct CDR3 sequences, roughly 12% appearing once. These data belong to a study of CD8 T cells in ankylosing spondylitis. Study results and limitations: Those disease-linked clones were CD8+; they were also relatively rare in peripheral blood. Ankylosing spondylitis blood appeared to be characterized by a TCR beta motif of eight or nine highly homologous variants.

The chain has TRBV20-1 and TRBJ2-7, with 9 bases fitting TRBD2. This clonotype was obtained from a male donor with ankylosing spondylitis. Specimen: blood, either unsorted or a sorted T cell fraction (not recorded which). CDR3 in DNA: TGCAGTGCTGCTAGCGGGACCTCCTACGAGCAGTACTTC. This codes for CSAASGTSYEQYF.